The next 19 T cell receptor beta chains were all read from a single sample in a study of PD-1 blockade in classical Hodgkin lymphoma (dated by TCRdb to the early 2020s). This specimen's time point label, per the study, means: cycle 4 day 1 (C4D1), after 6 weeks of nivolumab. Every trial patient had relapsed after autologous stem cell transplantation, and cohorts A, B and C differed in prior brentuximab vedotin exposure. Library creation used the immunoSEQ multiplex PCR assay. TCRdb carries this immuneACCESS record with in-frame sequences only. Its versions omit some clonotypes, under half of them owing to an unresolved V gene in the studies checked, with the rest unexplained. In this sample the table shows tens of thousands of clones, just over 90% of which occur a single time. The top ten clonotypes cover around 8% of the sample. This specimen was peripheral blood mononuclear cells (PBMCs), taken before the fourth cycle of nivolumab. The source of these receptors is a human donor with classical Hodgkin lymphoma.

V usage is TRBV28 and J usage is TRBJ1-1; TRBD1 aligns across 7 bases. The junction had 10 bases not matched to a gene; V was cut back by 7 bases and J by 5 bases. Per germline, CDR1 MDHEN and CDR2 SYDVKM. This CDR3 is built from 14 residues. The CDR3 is CASTLGQAVTEAFF. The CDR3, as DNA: TGTGCCAGCACCCTTGGACAGGCGGTAACTGAAGCTTTCTTT. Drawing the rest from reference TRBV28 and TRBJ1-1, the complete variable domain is DVKVTQSSRYLVKRTGEKVFLECVQDMDHENMFWYRQDPGLGLRLIYFSYDVKMKEKGDIPEGYSVSREKKERFSLILESASTNQTSMYLCASTLGQAVTEAFFGQGTRLTVV.

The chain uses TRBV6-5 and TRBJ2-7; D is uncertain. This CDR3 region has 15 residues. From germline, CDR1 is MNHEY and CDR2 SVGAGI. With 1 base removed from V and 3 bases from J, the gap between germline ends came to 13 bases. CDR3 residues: CASSYFRAELYEQYF. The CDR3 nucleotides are TGTGCCAGCAGTTACTTTCGGGCAGAACTCTACGAGCAGTACTTC.

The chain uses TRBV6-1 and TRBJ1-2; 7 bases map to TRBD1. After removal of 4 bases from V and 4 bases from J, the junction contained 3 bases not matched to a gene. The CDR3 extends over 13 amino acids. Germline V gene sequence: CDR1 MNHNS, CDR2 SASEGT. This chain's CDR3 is CASSVTGTYGYTF. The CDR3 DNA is TGTGCCAGCAGTGTGACAGGGACCTATGGCTACACCTTC.

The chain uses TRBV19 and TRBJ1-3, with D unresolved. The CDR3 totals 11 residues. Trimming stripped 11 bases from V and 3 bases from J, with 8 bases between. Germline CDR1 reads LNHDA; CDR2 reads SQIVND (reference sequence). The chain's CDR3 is CAGKDGNTIYF. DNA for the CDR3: TGTGCCGGAAAAGATGGAAACACCATATATTTT.

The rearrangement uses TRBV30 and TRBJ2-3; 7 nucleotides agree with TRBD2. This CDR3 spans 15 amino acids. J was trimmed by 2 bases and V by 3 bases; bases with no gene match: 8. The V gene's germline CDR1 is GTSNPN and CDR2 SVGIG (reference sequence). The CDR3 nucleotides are TGTGCCTGGAGAGGGGCAGGGAGGGCCACAGATACGCAGTATTTT. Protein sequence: CAWRGAGRATDTQYF.

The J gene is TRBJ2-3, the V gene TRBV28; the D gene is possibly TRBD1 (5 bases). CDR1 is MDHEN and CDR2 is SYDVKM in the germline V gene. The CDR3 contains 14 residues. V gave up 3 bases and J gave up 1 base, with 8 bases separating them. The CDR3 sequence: CASSLRQRTDTQYF. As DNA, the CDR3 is TGTGCCAGCAGTTTGAGACAGCGCACAGATACGCAGTATTTT.

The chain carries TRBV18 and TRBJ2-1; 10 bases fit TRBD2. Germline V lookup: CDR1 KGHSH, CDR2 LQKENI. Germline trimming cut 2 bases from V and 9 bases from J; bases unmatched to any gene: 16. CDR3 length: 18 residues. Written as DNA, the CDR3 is TGTGCCAGCTCACCAAGTTGGGGGCTAGCGGGAGTTATCGGTGAGCAGTTCTTC. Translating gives CASSPSWGLAGVIGEQFF.

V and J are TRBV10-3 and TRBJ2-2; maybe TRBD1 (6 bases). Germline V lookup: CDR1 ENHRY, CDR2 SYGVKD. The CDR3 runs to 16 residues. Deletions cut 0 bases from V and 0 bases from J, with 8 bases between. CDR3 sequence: CAISESGTPNTGELFF. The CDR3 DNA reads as TGTGCCATCAGTGAGTCCGGGACACCGAACACCGGGGAGCTGTTTTTT.

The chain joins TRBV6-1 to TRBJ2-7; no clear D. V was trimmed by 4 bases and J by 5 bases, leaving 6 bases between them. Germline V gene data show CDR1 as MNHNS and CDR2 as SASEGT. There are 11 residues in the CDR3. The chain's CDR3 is CASSAADEQYF. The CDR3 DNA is TGTGCCAGCAGTGCAGCTGACGAGCAGTACTTC.

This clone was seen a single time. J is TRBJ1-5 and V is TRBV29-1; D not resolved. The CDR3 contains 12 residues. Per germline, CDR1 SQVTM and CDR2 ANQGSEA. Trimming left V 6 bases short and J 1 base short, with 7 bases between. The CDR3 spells CSVSTSNQPQHF. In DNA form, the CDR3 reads TGCAGCGTCAGTACGAGCAATCAGCCCCAGCATTTT. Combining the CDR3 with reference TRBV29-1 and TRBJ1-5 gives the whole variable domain SAVISQKPSRDICQRGTSLTIQCQVDSQVTMMFWYRQQPGQSLTLIATANQGSEATYESGFVIDKFPISRPNLTFSTLTVSNMSPEDSSIYLCSVSTSNQPQHFGDGTRLSIL.

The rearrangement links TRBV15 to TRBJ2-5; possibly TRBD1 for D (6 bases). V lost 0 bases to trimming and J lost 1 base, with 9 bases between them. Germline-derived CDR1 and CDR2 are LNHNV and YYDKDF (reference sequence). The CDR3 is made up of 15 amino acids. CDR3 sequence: CATSRDWGLQETQYF. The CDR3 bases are TGTGCCACCAGCAGAGACTGGGGGCTCCAAGAGACCCAGTACTTC.

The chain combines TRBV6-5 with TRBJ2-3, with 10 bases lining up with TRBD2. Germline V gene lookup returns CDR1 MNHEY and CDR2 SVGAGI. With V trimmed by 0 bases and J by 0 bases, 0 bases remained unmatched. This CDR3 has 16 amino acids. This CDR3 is CASSYSTSGSTDTQYF. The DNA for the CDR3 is TGTGCCAGCAGTTACTCGACTAGCGGGAGCACAGATACGCAGTATTTT.

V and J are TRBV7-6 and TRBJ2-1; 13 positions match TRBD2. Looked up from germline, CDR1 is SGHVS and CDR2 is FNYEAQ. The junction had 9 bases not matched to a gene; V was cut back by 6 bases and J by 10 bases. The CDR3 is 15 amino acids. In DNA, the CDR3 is TGTGCCAGCAGTCATTCCCCGGGACTAGCGGGAGAGCAGTTCTTC. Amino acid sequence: CASSHSPGLAGEQFF.

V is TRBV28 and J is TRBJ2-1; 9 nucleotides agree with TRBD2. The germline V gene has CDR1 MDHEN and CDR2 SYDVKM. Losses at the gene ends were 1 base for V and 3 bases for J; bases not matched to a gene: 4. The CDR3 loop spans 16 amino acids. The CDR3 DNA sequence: TGTGCCAGCAGTTTATCCCCTAGCGGGATCTACAATGAGCAGTTCTTC. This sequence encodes CASSLSPSGIYNEQFF.

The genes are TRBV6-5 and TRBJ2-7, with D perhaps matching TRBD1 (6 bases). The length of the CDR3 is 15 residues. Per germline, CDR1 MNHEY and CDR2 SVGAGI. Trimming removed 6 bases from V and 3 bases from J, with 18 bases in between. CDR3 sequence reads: CASRTGVSQGYEQYF. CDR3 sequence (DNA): TGTGCCAGCAGAACCGGGGTTTCACAGGGCTACGAGCAGTACTTC.

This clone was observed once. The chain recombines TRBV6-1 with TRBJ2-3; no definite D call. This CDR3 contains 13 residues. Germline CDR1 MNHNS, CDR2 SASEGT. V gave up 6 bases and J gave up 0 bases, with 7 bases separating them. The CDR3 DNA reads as TGTGCCAGCAGGGCAGCTAGCACAGATACGCAGTATTTT. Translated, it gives CASRAASTDTQYF.

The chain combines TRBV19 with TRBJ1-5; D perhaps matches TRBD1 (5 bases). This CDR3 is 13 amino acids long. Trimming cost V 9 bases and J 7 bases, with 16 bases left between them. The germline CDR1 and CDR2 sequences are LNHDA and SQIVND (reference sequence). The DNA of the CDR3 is TGTGCCAGCAAAGCGGGGCTCGGACAGCCCCAGCATTTT. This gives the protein CASKAGLGQPQHF.

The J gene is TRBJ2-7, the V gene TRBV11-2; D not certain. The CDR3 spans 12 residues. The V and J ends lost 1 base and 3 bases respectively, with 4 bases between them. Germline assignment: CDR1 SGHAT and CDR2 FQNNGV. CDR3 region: CASSLGNYEQYF. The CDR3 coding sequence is TGTGCCAGCAGCTTAGGAAACTACGAGCAGTACTTC.

This CDR3 reads CASSFAGDLGELFF. The CDR3 DNA is TGTGCCAGCAGCTTTGCAGGGGATTTGGGGGAGCTGTTTTTT. The rearrangement uses TRBV7-2 and TRBJ2-2, with D possibly TRBD1 on 6 matching bases. Trimming removed 3 bases at V and 8 bases at J, with 13 bases between. The CDR3 runs 14 residues. The V gene's germline CDR1 is SGHTA and CDR2 FQGNSA.